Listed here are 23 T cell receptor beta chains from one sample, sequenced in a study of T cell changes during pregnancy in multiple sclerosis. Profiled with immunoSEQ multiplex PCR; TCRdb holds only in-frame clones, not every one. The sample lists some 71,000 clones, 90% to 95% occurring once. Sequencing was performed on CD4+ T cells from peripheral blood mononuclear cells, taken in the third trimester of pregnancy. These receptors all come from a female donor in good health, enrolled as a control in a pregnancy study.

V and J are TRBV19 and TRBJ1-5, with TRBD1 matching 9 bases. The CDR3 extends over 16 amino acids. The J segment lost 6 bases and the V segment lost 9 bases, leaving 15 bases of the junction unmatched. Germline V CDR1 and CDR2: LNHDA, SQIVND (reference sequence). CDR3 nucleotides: TGTGCCAGCAGCCTAACAGGGGGCCCATTAACTCAGCCCCAGCATTTT. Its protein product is CASSLTGGPLTQPQHF.

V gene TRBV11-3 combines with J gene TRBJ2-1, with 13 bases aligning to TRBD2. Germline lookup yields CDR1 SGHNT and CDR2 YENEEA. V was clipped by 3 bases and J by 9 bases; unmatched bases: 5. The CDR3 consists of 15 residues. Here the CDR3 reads CASSFVRLAGGEQFF. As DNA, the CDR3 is TGTGCCAGCAGCTTCGTCCGACTAGCGGGGGGTGAGCAGTTCTTC.

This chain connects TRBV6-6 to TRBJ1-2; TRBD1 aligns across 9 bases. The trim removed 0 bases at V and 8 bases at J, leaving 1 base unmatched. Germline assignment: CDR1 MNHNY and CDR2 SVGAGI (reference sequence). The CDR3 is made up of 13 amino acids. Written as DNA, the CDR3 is TGTGCCAGCAGTTACTCGGGACAGGGAGGCTACACCTTC. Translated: CASSYSGQGGYTF.

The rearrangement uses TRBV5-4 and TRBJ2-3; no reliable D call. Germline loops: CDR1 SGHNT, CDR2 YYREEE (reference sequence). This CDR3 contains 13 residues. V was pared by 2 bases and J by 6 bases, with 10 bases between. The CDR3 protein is CASSFPSTDTQYF. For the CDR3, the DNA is TGTGCCAGCAGCTTCCCCTCTACTGATACGCAGTATTTT.

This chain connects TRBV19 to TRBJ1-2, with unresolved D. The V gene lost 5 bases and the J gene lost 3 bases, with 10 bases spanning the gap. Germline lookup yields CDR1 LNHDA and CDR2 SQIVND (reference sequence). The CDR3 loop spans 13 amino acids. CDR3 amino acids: CASSPRPYYGYTF. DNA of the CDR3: TGTGCCAGTAGTCCCAGGCCTTACTATGGCTACACCTTC.

CDR3 nucleotide sequence: TGTGCCAGTAGTACCTTATTGACAGGATTCTTAACAGATACGCAGTATTTT. The encoded protein is CASSTLLTGFLTDTQYF. This chain links TRBV19 with TRBJ2-3; possibly TRBD1 for D (6 bases). The CDR3 runs 17 residues. Germline CDR1 reads LNHDA; CDR2 reads SQIVND (reference sequence). With 4 bases removed from V and 3 bases from J, the gap between germline ends came to 20 bases. Complete variable domain (other parts from reference TRBV19 and TRBJ2-3): DGGITQSPKYLFRKEGQNVTLSCEQNLNHDAMYWYRQDPGQGLRLIYYSQIVNDFQKGDIAEGYSVSREKKESFPLTVTSAQKNPTAFYLCASSTLLTGFLTDTQYFGPGTRLTVL.

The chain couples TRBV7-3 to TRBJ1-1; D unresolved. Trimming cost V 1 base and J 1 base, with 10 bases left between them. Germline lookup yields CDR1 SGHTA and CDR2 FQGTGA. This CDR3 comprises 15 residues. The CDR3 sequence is CASSLRAGPNTEAFF. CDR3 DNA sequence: TGTGCCAGCAGCTTAAGGGCAGGCCCGAACACTGAAGCTTTCTTT. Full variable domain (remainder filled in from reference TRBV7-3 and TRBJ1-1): GAGVSQTPSNKVTEKGKYVELRCDPISGHTALYWYRQSLGQGPEFLIYFQGTGAADDSGLPNDRFFAVRPEGSVSTLKIQRTERGDSAVYLCASSLRAGPNTEAFFGQGTRLTVV.

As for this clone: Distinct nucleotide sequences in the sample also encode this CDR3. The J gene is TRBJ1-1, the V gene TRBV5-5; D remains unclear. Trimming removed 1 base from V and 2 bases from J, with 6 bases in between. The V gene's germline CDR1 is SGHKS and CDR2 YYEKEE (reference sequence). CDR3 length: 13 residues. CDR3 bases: TGTGCCAGCAGCTTGTCGGTTAACACTGAAGCTTTCTTT. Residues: CASSLSVNTEAFF. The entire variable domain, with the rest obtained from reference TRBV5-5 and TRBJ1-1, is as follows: DAGVTQSPTHLIKTRGQQVTLRCSPISGHKSVSWYQQVLGQGPQFIFQYYEKEERGRGNFPDRFSARQFPNYSSELNVNALLLGDSALYLCASSLSVNTEAFFGQGTRLTVV.

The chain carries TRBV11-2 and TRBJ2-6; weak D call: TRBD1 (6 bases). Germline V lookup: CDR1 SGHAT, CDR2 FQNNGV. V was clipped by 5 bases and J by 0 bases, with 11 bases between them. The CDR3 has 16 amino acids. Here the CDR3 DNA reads TGTGCCAGCAGCCCAGGACAGTTCTCTGGGGCCAACGTCCTGACTTTC. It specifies CASSPGQFSGANVLTF.

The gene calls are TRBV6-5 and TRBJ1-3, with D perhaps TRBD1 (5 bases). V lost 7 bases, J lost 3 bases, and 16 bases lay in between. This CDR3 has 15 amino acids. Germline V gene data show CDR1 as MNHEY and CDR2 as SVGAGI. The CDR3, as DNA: TGTGCCAGCACTCGGGACTTCGAGGGTGGAAACACCATATATTTT. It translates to CASTRDFEGGNTIYF.

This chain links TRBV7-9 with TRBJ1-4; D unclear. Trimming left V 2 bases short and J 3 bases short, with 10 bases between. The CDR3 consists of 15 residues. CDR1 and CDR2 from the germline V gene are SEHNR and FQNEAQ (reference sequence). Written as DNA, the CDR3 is TGTGCCAGCAGCTTAATCAGCGCGCCTAATGAAAAACTGTTTTTT. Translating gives CASSLISAPNEKLFF. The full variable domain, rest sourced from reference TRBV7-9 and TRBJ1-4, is DTGVSQNPRHKITKRGQNVTFRCDPISEHNRLYWYRQTLGQGPEFLTYFQNEAQLEKSRLLSDRFSAERPKGSFSTLEIQRTEQGDSAMYLCASSLISAPNEKLFFGSGTQLSVL.

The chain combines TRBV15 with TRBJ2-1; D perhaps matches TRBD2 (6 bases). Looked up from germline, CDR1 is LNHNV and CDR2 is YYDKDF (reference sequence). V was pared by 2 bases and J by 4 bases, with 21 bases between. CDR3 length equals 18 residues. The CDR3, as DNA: TGTGCCACCAGCAGACCCCCAAGGGGAGGATCGGGGTACAATGAGCAGTTCTTC. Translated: CATSRPPRGGSGYNEQFF.

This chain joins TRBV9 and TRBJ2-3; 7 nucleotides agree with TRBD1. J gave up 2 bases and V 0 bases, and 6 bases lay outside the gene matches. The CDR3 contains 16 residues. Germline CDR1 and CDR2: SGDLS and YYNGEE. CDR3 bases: TGTGCCAGCAGCGTAGGACAGGGCATCTACACAGATACGCAGTATTTT. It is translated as CASSVGQGIYTDTQYF.

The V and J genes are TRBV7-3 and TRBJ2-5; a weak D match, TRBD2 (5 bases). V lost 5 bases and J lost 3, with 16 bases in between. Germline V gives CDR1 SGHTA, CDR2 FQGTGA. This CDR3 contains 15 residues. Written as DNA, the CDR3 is TGTGCCAGCAGCCCTAACGGGGTGCGAGAAGAGACCCAGTACTTC. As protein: CASSPNGVREETQYF.

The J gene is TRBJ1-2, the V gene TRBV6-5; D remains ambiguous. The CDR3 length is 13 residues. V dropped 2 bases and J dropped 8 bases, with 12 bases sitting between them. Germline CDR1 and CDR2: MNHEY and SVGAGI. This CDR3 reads CASSYEGSGGYTF. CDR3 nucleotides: TGTGCCAGCAGTTACGAGGGCTCGGGCGGCTACACCTTC.

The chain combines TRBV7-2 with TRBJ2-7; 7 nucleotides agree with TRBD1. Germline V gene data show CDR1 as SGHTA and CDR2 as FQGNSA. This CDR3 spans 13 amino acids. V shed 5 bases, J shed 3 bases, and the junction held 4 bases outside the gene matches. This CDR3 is CASSADRVYEQYF. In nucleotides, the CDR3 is TGTGCCAGCAGCGCCGACAGGGTCTACGAGCAGTACTTC.

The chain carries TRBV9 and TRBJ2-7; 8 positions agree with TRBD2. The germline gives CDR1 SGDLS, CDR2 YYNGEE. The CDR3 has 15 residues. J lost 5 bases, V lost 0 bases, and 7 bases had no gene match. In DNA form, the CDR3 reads TGTGCCAGCAGCGTAGGGACTAGCCGTAACGACGAGCAGTACTTC. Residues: CASSVGTSRNDEQYF.

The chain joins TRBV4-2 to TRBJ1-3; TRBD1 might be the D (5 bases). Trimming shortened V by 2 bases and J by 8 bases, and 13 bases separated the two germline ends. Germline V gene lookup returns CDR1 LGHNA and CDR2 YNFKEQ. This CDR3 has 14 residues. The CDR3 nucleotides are TGTGCCAGCAGCCAAACGACCCCCAGGGACACCATATATTTT. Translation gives CASSQTTPRDTIYF.

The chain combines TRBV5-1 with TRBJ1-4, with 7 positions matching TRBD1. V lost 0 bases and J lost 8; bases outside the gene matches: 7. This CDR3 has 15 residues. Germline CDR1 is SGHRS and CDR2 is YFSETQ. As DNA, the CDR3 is TGCGCCAGCAGCTTGGGGCGTCAGGGGGTCGAAAAACTGTTTTTT. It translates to CASSLGRQGVEKLFF.

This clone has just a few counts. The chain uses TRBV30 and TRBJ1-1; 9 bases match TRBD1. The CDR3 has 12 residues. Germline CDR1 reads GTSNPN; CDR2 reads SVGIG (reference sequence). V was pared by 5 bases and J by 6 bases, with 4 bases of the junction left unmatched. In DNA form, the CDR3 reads TGTGCCTGGGGGACAGGGCGACCTGAAGCTTTCTTT. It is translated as CAWGTGRPEAFF.

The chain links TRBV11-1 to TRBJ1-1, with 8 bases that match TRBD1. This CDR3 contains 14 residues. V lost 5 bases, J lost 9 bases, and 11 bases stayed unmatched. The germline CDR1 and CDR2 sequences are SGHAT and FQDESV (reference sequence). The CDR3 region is CASSPRTGNDQAFF. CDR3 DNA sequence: TGTGCCAGCAGCCCTAGGACAGGGAACGACCAAGCTTTCTTT.

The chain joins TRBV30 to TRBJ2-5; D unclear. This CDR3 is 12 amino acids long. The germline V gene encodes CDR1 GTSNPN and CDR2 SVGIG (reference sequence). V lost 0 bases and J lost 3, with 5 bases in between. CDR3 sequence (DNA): TGTGCCTGGAGTGTACGGGAAGAGACCCAGTACTTC. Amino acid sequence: CAWSVREETQYF.

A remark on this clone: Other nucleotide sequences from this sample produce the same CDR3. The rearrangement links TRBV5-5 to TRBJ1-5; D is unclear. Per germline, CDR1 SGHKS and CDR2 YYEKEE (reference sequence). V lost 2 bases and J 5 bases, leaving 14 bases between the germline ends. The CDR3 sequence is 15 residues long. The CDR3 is CASSFGPIGDQPQHF. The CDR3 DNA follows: TGTGCCAGCAGCTTTGGGCCCATTGGCGATCAGCCCCAGCATTTT.